The entry below describes one T cell receptor (beta chain). There are many counts of this clonotype. Its antigen specificity is not known. Base qualities are not recorded, but no much larger clone differs from it by a single base. This entry comes from a study. Sequencer: Illumina MiSeq. TCRdb itself trimmed the public reads at Q25 with fastp, ran MiXCR and retained productive beta chains. Rows are combined by CDR3 protein, so each entry shows the most common genes and DNA. The sample includes some 6,000 distinct CDR3 sequences, with around 9.1% observed a single time. Approximately 5.4% of the sample is held by the ten biggest clonotypes. Trimming at the junction amounts to 0 bases on V and 3 bases on J, and the germline ends lie 18 bases apart. The CDR3 goes from the cysteine to the phenylalanine over 18 residues. The sequence is cut down to CDR3 DNA, 54 bases in frame from base 1. From the germline V gene, CDR1 is MNHEY and CDR2 is SVGAGI.

This sequence was found in a human donor with rheumatoid arthritis. Sequencing input: CD4+ T cells from synovial fluid. The rearrangement combines TRBV6-5 with TRBJ1-3; the D gene cannot be resolved reliably. In nucleotides, the sequence is TGTGCCAGCAGTTACTCGATGCCCAGCCAAGGATTTGGAAACACCATATATTTT. The translation is CASSYSMPSQGFGNTIYF.